One sample yielded the 5 T cell receptor beta chains listed below, sequenced in a study of kidney transplant recipient with SARS-CoV-2 infection. TCRdb re-derived calls from the reads in MiXCR, one entry per CDR3 protein. The sample includes roughly 230,000 distinct CDR3 sequences, 29% seen only once; the top ten take around 6.8%. Here the sequenced sample was a blood sample, taken at baseline and on roughly day 110 from a kidney transplant recipient. All receptors come from a male patient younger than 45 who had COVID-19 and was a kidney transplant recipient. Some of the T cells might come from the graft donor.

A note on this clonotype: A read error is possible here, since a much larger clone lies one base away. The chain recombines TRBV18 with TRBJ1-2; D not resolved. The CDR3 contains 15 residues. Germline lookup yields CDR1 KGHSH and CDR2 LQKENI. CDR3 bases: TGTGCCAGCCCACCATCTGCTCAACCTAACTATGGCTACACCTTC. It codes for CASPPSAQPNYGYTF.

Many counts were recorded for this clonotype. The rearrangement joins TRBV6-6 to TRBJ1-1; D gene ambiguous. The CDR3 is 15 amino acids. V lost 4 bases and J 0 bases, leaving 12 bases between the germline ends. CDR1 and CDR2 from the germline V gene are MNHNY and SVGAGI (reference sequence). The CDR3 protein is CASSSSWGVNTEAFF. The CDR3 nucleotides are TGTGCCAGCAGTTCCTCGTGGGGAGTGAACACTGAAGCTTTCTTT.

Notes on this clonotype: An end of the junction differs from the germline gene, which may be a read error. J is TRBJ2-3 and V is TRBV7-2; 10 nucleotides agree with TRBD2. The J call may be faulty, since TRBJ2-5 better matches the DNA end. This CDR3 has 16 amino acids. Per germline, CDR1 SGHTA and CDR2 FQGNSA. The CDR3, as DNA: TGTGCCGGCAGCTTAGGGGGGCTAGCGGGAGTAGAGACCCAGTACTTC. Translated, it gives CAGSLGGLAGVETQYF.

For this clonotype: This clone may be a read error of a much larger clone one base away. The J gene is TRBJ1-2, the V gene TRBV12-5; possibly TRBD1 for D (5 bases). Trimming took 5 bases from V and 4 from J, leaving 23 bases between them. Per the germline V gene, CDR1 is LGHNT and CDR2 is FRNRAP. The CDR3 runs 17 residues. The CDR3 DNA reads TGTGCTAGTGGTATGATCTGTTTGCAGGGAAGGACCTATGGCTACACCTTC. It yields the protein CASGMICLQGRTYGYTF.

This clonotype came up many times. The rearrangement uses TRBV11-3 and TRBJ2-7, with 7 positions matching TRBD2. Per the germline V gene, CDR1 is SGHNT and CDR2 is YENEEA. Losses at the gene ends were 1 base for V and 6 bases for J; bases not matched to a gene: 12. This CDR3 has 16 amino acids. CDR3 DNA: TGTGCCAGCAGCTTAGCCCTGACTAGCAACCCGTCCGAGCAGTACTTC. It yields the protein CASSLALTSNPSEQYF.